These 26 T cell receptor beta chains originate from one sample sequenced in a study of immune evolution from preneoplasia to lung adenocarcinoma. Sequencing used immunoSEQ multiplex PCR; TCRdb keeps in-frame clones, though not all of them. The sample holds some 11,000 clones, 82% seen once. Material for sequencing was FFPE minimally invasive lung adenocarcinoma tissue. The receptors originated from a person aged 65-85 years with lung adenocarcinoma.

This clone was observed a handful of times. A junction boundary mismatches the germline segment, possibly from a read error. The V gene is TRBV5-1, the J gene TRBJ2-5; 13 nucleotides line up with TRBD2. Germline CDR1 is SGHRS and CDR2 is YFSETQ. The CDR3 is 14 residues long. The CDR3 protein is CASSFELAGGLGNF. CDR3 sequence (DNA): TGCGCCAGCAGCTTCGAACTAGCGGGAGGGCTTGGGAACTTC. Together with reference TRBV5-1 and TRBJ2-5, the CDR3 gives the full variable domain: KAGVTQTPRYLIKTRGQQVTLSCSPISGHRSVSWYQQTPGQGLQFLFEYFSETQRNKGNFPGRFSGRQFSNSRSEMNVSTLELGDSALYLCASSFELAGGLGNFGPGTRLLVL.

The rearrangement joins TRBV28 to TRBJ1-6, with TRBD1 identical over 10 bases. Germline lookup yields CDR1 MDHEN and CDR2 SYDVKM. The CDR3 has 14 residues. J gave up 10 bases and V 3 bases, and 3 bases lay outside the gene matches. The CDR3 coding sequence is TGTGCCAGCAGTTTCCCGACAGGGGGCTCACCCCTCCACTTT. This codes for CASSFPTGGSPLHF.

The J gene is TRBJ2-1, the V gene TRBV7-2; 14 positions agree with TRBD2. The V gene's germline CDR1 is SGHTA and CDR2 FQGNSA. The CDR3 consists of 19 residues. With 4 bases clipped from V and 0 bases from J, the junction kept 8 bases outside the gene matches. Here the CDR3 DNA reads TGTGCCAGCAGCTCCATGGGACTAGCGGGGGTAAGCTCCTACAATGAGCAGTTCTTC. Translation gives CASSSMGLAGVSSYNEQFF.

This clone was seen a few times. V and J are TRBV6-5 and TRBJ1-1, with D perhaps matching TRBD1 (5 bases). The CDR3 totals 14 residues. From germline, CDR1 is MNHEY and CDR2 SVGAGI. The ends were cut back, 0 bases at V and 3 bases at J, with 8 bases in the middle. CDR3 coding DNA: TGTGCCAGCAGTTACTCTGGGACTGACACTGAAGCTTTCTTT. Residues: CASSYSGTDTEAFF.

The DNA for the CDR3 is TGTGCCAGCACCCGGACAGGGGGAGGCTACACCTTC. Protein sequence: CASTRTGGGYTF. The chain uses TRBV6-5 and TRBJ1-2; 10 nucleotides match TRBD1. The CDR3 totals 12 residues. V shed 7 bases, J shed 8 bases, and the junction held 4 bases outside the gene matches. The germline V gene has CDR1 MNHEY and CDR2 SVGAGI.

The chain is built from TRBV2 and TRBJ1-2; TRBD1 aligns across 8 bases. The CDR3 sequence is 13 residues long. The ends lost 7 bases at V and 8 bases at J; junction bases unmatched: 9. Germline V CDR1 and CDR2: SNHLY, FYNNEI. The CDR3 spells CASTPDRVYGYTF. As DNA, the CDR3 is TGTGCCAGCACCCCGGACAGGGTCTACGGCTACACCTTC.

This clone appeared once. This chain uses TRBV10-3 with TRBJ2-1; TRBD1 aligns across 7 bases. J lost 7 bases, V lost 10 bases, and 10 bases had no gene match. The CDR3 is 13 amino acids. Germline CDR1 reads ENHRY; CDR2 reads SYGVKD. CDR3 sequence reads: CATQRPGGNEQFF. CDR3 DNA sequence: TGTGCCACCCAGCGGCCAGGGGGAAATGAGCAGTTCTTC.

The CDR3 DNA sequence: TGTGCCAGCAGCGTAGTCCAGGGGAACACTGAAGCTTTCTTT. It codes for CASSVVQGNTEAFF. V and J are TRBV9 and TRBJ1-1; the D gene is possibly TRBD1 (5 bases). Germline CDR1 SGDLS, CDR2 YYNGEE. The CDR3 is made up of 14 amino acids. Trimming took 0 bases from V and 1 from J, leaving 7 bases between them.

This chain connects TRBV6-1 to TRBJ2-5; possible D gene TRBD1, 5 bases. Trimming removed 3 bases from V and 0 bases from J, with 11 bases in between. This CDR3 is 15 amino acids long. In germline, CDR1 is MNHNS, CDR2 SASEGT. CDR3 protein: CASSELGLNQETQYF. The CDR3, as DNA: TGTGCCAGCAGTGAGCTGGGGCTAAACCAAGAGACCCAGTACTTC.

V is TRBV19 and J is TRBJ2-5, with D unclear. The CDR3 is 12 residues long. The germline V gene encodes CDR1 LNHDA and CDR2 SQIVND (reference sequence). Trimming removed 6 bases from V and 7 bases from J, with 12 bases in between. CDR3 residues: CASSIQPGTQYF. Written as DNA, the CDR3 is TGTGCCAGTAGCATCCAGCCTGGGACCCAGTACTTC.

DNA for the CDR3: TGTGCCTGGAGTAAGAGGGTATCCTATGGCTACACCTTC. Its translation is CAWSKRVSYGYTF. The gene calls are TRBV30 and TRBJ1-2; the D is unclear. The germline gives CDR1 GTSNPN, CDR2 SVGIG (reference sequence). The CDR3 totals 13 residues. Trimming stripped 2 bases from V and 4 bases from J, with 11 bases between.

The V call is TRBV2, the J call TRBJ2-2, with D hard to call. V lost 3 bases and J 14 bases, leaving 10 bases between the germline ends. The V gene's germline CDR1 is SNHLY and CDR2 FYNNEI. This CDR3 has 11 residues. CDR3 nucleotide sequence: TGTGCCAGCAGTGACCCGTATAAACTGTTTTTT. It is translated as CASSDPYKLFF.

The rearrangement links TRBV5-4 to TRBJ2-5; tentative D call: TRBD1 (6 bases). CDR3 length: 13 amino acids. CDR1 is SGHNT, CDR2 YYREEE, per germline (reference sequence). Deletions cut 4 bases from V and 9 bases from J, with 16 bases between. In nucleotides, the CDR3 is TGTGCCAGCAGCCCAACAGGGCCCGGGGCCCAGTACTTC. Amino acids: CASSPTGPGAQYF.

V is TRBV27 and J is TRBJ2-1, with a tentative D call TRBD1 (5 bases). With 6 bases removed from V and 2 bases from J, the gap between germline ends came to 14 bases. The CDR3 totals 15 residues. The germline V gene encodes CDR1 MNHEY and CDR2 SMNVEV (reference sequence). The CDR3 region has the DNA TGTGCCAGCAGCCCGCGACAGTCAGCCTACAATGAGCAGTTCTTC. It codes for CASSPRQSAYNEQFF.

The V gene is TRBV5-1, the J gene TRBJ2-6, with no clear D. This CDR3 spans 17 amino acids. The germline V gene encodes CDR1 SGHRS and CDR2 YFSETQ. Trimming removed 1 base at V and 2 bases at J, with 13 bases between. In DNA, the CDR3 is TGCGCCAGCAGCTTGAGGACCCTATCCGCTGGGGCCAACGTCCTGACTTTC. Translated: CASSLRTLSAGANVLTF. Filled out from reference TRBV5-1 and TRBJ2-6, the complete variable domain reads KAGVTQTPRYLIKTRGQQVTLSCSPISGHRSVSWYQQTPGQGLQFLFEYFSETQRNKGNFPGRFSGRQFSNSRSEMNVSTLELGDSALYLCASSLRTLSAGANVLTFGAGSRLTVL.

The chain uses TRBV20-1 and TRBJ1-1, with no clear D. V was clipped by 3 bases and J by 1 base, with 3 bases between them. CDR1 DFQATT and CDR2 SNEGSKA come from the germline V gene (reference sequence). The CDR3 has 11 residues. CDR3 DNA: TGCAGTGCTAGTTCGAACACTGAAGCTTTCTTT. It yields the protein CSASSNTEAFF.

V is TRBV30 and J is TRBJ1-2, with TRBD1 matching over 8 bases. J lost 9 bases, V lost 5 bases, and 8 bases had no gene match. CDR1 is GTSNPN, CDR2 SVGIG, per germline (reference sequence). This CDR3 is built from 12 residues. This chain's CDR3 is CAWAPRQGSYTF. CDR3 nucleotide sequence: TGTGCCTGGGCACCTAGACAGGGGAGCTACACCTTC.

This CDR3 reads CASSLPGTGTYGYTF. The DNA of the CDR3 is TGCGCCAGCAGCTTGCCCGGGACAGGGACCTATGGCTACACCTTC. V gene TRBV5-1 combines with J gene TRBJ1-2; 9 bases match TRBD1. Trimming took 1 base from V and 4 from J; bases not matched to a gene: 5. Germline values: CDR1 SGHRS, CDR2 YFSETQ. The CDR3 is 15 amino acids.

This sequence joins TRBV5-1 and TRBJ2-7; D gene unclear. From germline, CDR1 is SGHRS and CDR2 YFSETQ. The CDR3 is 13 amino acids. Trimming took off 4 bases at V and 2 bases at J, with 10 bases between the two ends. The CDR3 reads CASSVDGAYEQYF. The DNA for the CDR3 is TGCGCCAGCAGCGTGGACGGAGCCTACGAGCAGTACTTC.

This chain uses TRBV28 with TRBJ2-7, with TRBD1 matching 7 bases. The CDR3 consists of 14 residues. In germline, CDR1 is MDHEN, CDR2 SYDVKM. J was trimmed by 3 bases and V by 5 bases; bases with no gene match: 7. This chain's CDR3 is CASSRQGIRYEQYF. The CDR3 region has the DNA TGTGCCAGCAGTCGACAGGGCATCCGCTACGAGCAGTACTTC.

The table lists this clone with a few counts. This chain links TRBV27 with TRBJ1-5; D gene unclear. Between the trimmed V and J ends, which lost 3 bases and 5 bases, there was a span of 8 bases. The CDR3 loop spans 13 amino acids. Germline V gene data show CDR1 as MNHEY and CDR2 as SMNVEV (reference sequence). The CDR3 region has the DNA TGTGCCAGCAGTTTTGGAGGTTATCAGCCCCAGCATTTT. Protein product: CASSFGGYQPQHF.

Here the CDR3 reads CASKEQGASPEAFF. The CDR3 bases are TGTGCCAGCAAGGAACAGGGGGCGAGTCCTGAAGCTTTCTTT. The chain has TRBV2 and TRBJ1-1; 9 bases are a match to TRBD1. The CDR3 sequence is 14 residues long. CDR1 is SNHLY, CDR2 FYNNEI, per germline. Unmatched junction bases numbered 9, after V lost 7 bases and J lost 6 bases.

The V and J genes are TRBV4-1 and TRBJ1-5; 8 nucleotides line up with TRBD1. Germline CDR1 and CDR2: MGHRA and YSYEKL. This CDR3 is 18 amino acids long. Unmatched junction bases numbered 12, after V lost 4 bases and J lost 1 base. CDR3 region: CASSPVPQGAVSNQPQHF. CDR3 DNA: TGCGCCAGCAGCCCCGTACCCCAGGGGGCAGTGAGCAATCAGCCCCAGCATTTT.

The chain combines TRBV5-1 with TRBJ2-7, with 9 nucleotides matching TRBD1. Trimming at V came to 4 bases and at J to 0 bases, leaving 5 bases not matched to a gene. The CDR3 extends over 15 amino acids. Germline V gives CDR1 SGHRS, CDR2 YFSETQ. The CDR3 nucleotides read TGCGCCAGCAGCGAGGACAGGGGCCTCTCCTACGAGCAGTACTTC. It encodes CASSEDRGLSYEQYF.

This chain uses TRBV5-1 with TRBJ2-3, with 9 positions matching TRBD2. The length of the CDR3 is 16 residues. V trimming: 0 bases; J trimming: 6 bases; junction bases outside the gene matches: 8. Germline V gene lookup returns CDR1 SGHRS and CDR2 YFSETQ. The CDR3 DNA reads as TGCGCCAGCAGCTTGGATAGTAGCGGGAGTCGGGATACGCAGTATTTT. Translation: CASSLDSSGSRDTQYF.

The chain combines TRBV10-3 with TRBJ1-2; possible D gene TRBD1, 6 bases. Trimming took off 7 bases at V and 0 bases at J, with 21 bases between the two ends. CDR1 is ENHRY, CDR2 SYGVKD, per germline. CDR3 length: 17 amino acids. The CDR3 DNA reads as TGTGCCATCATCGTCCCGCCAGGGGAAGGAGCTAACTATGGCTACACCTTC. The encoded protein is CAIIVPPGEGANYGYTF.